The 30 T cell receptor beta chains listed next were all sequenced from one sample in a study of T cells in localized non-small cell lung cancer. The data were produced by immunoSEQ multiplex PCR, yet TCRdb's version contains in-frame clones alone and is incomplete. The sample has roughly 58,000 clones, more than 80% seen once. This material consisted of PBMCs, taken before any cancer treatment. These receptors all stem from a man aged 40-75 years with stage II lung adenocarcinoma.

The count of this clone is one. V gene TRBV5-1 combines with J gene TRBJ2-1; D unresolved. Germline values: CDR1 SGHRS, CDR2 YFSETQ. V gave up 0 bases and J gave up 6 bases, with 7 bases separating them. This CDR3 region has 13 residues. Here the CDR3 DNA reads TGCGCCAGCAGCTTGGGGACCCTCAATGAGCAGTTCTTC. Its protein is CASSLGTLNEQFF.

CDR3 in amino acids: CASSSPGTGDYGYTF. CDR3 DNA: TGTGCCAGCAGTTCCCCCGGGACAGGGGACTATGGCTACACCTTC. V usage is TRBV6-1 and J usage is TRBJ1-2; 10 bases align to TRBD1. This CDR3 has 15 residues. In germline, CDR1 is MNHNS, CDR2 SASEGT. Trimming cost V 5 bases and J 3 bases; bases outside gene matches: 6.

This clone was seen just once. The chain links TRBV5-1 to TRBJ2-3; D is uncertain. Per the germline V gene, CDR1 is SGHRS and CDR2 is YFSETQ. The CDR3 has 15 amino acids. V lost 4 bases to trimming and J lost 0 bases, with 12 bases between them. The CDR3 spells CASSPADPSTDTQYF. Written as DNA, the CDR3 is TGCGCCAGCAGCCCAGCCGACCCTAGCACAGATACGCAGTATTTT.

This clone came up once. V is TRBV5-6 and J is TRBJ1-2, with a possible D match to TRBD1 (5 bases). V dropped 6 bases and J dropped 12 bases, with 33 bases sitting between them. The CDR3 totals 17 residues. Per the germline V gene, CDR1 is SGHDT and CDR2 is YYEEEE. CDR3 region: CASNNPGPALRGEEDTF. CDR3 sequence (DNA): TGTGCCAGCAACAATCCGGGACCTGCACTTAGGGGCGAGGAGGACACCTTC. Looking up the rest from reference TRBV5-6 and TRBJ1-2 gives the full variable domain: DAGVTQSPTHLIKTRGQQVTLRCSPKSGHDTVSWYQQALGQGPQFIFQYYEEEERQRGNFPDRFSGHQFPNYSSELNVNALLLGDSALYLCASNNPGPALRGEEDTFGSGTRLTVV.

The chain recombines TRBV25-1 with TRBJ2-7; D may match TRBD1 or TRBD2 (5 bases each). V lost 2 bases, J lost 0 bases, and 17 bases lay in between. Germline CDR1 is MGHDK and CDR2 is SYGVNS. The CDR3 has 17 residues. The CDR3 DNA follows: TGTGCCAGCAGTGAACCACCGGGACGGAAGAGCTCCTACGAGCAGTACTTC. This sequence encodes CASSEPPGRKSSYEQYF.

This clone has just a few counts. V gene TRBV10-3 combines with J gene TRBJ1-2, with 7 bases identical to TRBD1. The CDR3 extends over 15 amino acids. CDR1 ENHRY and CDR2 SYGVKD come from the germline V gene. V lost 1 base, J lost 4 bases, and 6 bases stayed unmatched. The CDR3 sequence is CAISEFKGALYGYTF. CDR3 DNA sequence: TGTGCCATCAGTGAGTTCAAGGGGGCCCTCTATGGCTACACCTTC.

The CDR3 reads CASSSAGGQGVSGQYF. The CDR3 region has the DNA TGTGCCAGCAGTTCCGCAGGGGGACAGGGAGTATCCGGGCAGTACTTC. The genes are TRBV6-5 and TRBJ2-7, with 9 bases that match TRBD1. This CDR3 has 16 amino acids. Per germline, CDR1 MNHEY and CDR2 SVGAGI. V was clipped by 4 bases and J by 9 bases; unmatched bases: 16.

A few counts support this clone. This CDR3 reads CASSMTRGTEAFF. As DNA, the CDR3 is TGTGCCAGTAGTATGACGAGAGGGACTGAAGCTTTCTTT. This chain links TRBV19 with TRBJ1-1; no clear D gene. Germline V gives CDR1 LNHDA, CDR2 SQIVND (reference sequence). V gave up 3 bases and J gave up 5 bases, with 10 bases separating them. CDR3 length: 13 residues.

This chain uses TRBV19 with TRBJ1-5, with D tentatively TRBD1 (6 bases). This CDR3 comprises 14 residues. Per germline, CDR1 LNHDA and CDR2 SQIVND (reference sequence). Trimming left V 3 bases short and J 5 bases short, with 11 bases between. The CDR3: CASSINREYQPQHF. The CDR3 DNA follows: TGTGCCAGTAGTATTAACAGGGAATATCAGCCCCAGCATTTT.

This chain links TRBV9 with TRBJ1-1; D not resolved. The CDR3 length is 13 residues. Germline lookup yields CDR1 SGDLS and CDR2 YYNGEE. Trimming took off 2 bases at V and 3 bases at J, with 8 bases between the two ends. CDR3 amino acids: CASSVDWDTEAFF. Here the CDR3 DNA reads TGTGCCAGCAGCGTCGACTGGGACACTGAAGCTTTCTTT.

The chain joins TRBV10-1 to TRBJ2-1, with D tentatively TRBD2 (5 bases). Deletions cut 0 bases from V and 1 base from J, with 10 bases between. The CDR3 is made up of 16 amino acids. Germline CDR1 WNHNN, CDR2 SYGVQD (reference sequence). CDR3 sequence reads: CASSESAVNSYNEQFF. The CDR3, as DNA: TGCGCCAGCAGTGAGTCAGCGGTGAATTCCTACAATGAGCAGTTCTTC.

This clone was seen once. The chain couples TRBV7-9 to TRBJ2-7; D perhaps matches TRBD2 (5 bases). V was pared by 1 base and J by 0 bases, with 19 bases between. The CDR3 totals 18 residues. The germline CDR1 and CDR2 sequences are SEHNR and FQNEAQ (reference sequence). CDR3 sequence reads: CASSLVIFNGETSYEQYF. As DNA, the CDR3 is TGTGCCAGCAGCTTAGTCATTTTTAATGGGGAGACCTCCTACGAGCAGTACTTC.

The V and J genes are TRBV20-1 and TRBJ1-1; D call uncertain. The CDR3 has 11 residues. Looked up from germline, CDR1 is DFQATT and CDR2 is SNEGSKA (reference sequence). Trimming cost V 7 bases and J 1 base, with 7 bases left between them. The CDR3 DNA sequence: TGCAGTGTCAACGGGAACACTGAAGCTTTCTTT. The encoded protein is CSVNGNTEAFF.

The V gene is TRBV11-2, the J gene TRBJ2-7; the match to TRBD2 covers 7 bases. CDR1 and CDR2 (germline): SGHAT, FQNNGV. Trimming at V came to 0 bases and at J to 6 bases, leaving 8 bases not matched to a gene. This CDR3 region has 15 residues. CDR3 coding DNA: TGTGCCAGCAGCTTAGATAGACTAGCTGGCATCGAGCAGTACTTC. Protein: CASSLDRLAGIEQYF.

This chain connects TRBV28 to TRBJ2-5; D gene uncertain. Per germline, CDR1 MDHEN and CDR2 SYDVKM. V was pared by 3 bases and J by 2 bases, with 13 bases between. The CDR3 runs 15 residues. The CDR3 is CASSFYVVPQETQYF. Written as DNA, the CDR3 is TGTGCCAGCAGTTTCTATGTTGTGCCACAAGAGACCCAGTACTTC.

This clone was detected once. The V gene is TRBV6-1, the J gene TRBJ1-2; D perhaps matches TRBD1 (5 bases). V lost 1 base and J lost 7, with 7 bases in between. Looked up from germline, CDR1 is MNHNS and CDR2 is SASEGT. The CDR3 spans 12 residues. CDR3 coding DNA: TGTGCCAGCAGTGAAGGAGGGGTTGGCTACACCTTC. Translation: CASSEGGVGYTF.

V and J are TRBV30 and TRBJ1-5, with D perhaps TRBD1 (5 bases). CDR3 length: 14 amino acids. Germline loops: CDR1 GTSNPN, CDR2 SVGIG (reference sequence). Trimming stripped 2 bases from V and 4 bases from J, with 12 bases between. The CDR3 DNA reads TGTGCCTGGAGTCAACCGGGGGTTAATCAGCCCCAGCATTTT. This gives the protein CAWSQPGVNQPQHF. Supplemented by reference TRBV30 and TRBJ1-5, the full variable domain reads SQTIHQWPATLVQPVGSPLSLECTVEGTSNPNLYWYRQAAGRGLQLLFYSVGIGQISSEVPQNLSASRPQDRQFILSSKKLLLSDSGFYLCAWSQPGVNQPQHFGDGTRLSIL.

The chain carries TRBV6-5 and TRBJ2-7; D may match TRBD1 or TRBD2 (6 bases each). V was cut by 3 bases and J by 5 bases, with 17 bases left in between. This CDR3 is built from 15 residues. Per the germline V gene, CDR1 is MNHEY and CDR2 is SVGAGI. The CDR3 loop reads CASSYDNRRGNEQYF. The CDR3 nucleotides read TGTGCCAGCAGTTATGATAATCGGAGGGGGAACGAGCAGTACTTC.

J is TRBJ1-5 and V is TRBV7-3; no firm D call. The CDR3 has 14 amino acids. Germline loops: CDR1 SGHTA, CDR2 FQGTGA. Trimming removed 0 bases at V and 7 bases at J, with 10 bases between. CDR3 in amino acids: CASSLTGPGQPQHF. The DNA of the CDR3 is TGTGCCAGCAGCTTAACAGGTCCGGGGCAGCCCCAGCATTTT.

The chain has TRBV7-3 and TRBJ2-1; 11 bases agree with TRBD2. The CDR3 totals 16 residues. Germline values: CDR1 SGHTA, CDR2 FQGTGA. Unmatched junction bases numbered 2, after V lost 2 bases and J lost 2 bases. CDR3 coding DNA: TGTGCCAGCAGCTTAGGACTAGCGGGCACCTACAATGAGCAGTTCTTC. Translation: CASSLGLAGTYNEQFF.

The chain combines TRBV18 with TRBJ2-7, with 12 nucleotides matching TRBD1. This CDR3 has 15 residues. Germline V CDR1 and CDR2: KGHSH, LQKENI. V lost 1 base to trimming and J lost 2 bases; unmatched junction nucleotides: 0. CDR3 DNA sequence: TGTGCCAGCTCACCACGGGACAGGGGGCCCTACGAGCAGTACTTC. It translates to CASSPRDRGPYEQYF.

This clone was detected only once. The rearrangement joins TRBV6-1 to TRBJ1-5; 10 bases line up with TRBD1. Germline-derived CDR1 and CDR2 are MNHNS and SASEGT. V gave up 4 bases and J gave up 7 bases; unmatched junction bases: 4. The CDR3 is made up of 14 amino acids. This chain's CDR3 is CASSGQGARQPQHF. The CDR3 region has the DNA TGTGCCAGCAGTGGACAGGGGGCGAGGCAGCCCCAGCATTTT.

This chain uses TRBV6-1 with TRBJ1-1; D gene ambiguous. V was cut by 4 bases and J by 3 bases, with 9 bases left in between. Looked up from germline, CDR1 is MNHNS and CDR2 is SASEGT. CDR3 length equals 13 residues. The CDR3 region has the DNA TGTGCCAGCAGTGTTGGAGGATACACTGAAGCTTTCTTT. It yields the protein CASSVGGYTEAFF.

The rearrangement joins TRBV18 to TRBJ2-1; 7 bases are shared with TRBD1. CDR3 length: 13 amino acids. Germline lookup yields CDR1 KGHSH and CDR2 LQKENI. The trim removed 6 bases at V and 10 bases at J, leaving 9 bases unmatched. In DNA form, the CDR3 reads TGTGCCAGCTCGGCGACAGGGATCGGGGAGCAGTTCTTC. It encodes CASSATGIGEQFF.

CDR3 region: CASSVSEGAYEQYF. DNA for the CDR3: TGTGCCAGCAGCGTTTCGGAGGGAGCCTACGAGCAGTACTTC. This chain connects TRBV5-5 to TRBJ2-7; D possibly corresponds to TRBD2 (6 bases). The CDR3 covers 14 residues. Germline V CDR1 and CDR2: SGHKS, YYEKEE (reference sequence). V dropped 4 bases and J dropped 2 bases, with 13 bases sitting between them. Full variable domain (remainder filled in from reference TRBV5-5 and TRBJ2-7): DAGVTQSPTHLIKTRGQQVTLRCSPISGHKSVSWYQQVLGQGPQFIFQYYEKEERGRGNFPDRFSARQFPNYSSELNVNALLLGDSALYLCASSVSEGAYEQYFGPGTRLTVT.

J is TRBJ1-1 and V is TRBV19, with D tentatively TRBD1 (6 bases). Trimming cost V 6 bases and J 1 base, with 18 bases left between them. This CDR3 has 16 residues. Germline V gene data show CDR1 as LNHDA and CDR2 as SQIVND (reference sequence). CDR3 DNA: TGTGCCAGTAGCCCAAGACAGGTTAGAGAGAACACTGAAGCTTTCTTT. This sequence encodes CASSPRQVRENTEAFF.

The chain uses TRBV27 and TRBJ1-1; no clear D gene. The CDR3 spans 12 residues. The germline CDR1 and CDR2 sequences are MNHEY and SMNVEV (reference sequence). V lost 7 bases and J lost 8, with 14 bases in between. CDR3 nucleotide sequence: TGTGCCAGCATTGGCATCGCTGGGGAAGCTTTCTTT. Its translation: CASIGIAGEAFF.

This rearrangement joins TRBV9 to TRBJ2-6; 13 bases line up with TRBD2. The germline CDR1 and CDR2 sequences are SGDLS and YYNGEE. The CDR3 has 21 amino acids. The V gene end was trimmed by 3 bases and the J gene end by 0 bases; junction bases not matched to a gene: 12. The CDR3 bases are TGTGCCAGCAGCGCCCGGGACCTGGGACTAGCGGGACTCTCTGGGGCCAACGTCCTGACTTTC. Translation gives CASSARDLGLAGLSGANVLTF.

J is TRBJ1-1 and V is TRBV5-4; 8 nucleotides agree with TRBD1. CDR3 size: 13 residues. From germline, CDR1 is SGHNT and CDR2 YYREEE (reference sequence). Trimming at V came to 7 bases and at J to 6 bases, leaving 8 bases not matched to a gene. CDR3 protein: CASGDRGKAEAFF. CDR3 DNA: TGTGCCAGCGGAGACAGGGGAAAGGCTGAAGCTTTCTTT.

In DNA form, the CDR3 reads TGTGCCAGCAGCCGCCAAAATCTAGCGCGGGAAGACTACGAGCAGTACTTC. Residues: CASSRQNLAREDYEQYF. The chain couples TRBV4-2 to TRBJ2-7, with a possible D match to TRBD2 (6 bases). The CDR3 loop spans 17 amino acids. V was pared by 4 bases and J by 3 bases, with 22 bases between. Germline V gene lookup returns CDR1 LGHNA and CDR2 YNFKEQ.